This TCR beta chain was obtained from a study of PD-L1 blockade in urothelial cancer. Germline V gene lookup returns CDR1 SGHVS and CDR2 FNYEAQ. J gave up 4 bases and V 5 bases, and 8 bases lay outside the gene matches. The CDR3 has 16 amino acids. Time point: pretreatment peripheral blood. It was locally advanced or metastatic urothelial carcinoma that patients had. Libraries were prepared by immunoSEQ multiplex PCR; TCRdb keeps only in-frame clonotypes and omits some of them. Of almost 90,000 clones detected, around 84% appear once; the ten largest clones hold approximately 2%. This clone was seen just once.

This clonotype was sampled from a man between 60 and 70 years old with urothelial cancer. The material was PBMCs, obtained around atezolizumab (anti-PD-L1) treatment. V is TRBV7-6 and J is TRBJ2-1; 10 positions agree with TRBD2. The CDR3 region has the DNA TGTGCCAGCAGCCATCGGACTAGCGGACTATACAATGAGCAGTTCTTC. Its translation is CASSHRTSGLYNEQFF. The variable domain in full, completed from reference TRBV7-6 and TRBJ2-1, reads GAGVSQSPRYKVTKRGQDVALRCDPISGHVSLYWYRQALGQGPEFLTYFNYEAQQDKSGLPNDRFSAERPEGSISTLTIQRTEQRDSAMYRCASSHRTSGLYNEQFFGPGTRLTVL.